The clone carrying this TCR beta chain came up many times. Its antigen is not identified. Diagnosing involved the use of clinical symptoms, serum thyroxine and TRAb, thyroid ultrasound and orbital computed tomography. Authors of the study amplified TCR beta CDR3 regions from RNA transcripts. When the TCR CDR3 underwent first-round RT-PCR, the HTBI primer set was used. TCRdb called the multiplex PCR reads again in MiXCR, with one record for every CDR3 protein. The top ten clones hold almost 35% of a sample with around 350,000 distinct CDR3 sequences, about a sixth of them seen once. This specimen comes from a study of T cells in Graves' hyperthyroidism and ophthalmopathy. V trimming: 1 base; J trimming: 3 bases; junction bases outside the gene matches: 7. Germline V lookup: CDR1 MDHEN, CDR2 SYDVKM. The CDR3 runs to 16 residues. Study conclusions and caveats: Most thyroid clonotypes expanded above 0.001 appeared in blood too.

This chain joins TRBV28 and TRBJ1-2, with 8 bases matching TRBD1. Sequencing was done on a sample of blood. The TCR sequence derives from a woman in her 30s with Graves' hyperthyroidism that later progressed to Graves' ophthalmopathy. The CDR3 DNA sequence: TGTGCCAGCAGTTTATACCGGCAGGGGGCTGACTATGGCTACACCTTC. This translates into CASSLYRQGADYGYTF.